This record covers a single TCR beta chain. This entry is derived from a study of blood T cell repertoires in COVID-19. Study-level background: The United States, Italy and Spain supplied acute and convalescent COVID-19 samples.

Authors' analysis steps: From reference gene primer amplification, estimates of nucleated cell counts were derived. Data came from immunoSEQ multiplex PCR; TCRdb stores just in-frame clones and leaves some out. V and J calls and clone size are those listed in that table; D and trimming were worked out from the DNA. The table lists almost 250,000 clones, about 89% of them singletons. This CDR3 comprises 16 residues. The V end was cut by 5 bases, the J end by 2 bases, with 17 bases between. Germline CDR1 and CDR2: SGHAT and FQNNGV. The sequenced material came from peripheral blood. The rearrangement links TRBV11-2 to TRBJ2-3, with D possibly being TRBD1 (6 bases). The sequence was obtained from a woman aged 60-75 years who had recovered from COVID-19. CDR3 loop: CASSLGAGQDTDTQYF. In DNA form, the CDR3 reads TGTGCCAGCAGCCTGGGGGCAGGTCAAGACACAGATACGCAGTATTTT.